This TCR beta chain came from a study of blood T cell repertoires in COVID-19 (dated by TCRdb to the early 2020s). Regarding the complete study: Collaborator samples came from the United States, Italy and Spain and covered acute and convalescent phases of COVID-19. The prospective study material was composed of cDNA or gDNA derived from T cells, B-cell-depleted T cells, or PBMCs. Deeply sampled blood TCRbeta repertoires from subjects exposed to, actively infected with, or recovered from COVID-19 were included in the dataset. The repertoires were released in a freely available public database meant as a resource for research on the immune response to SARS-CoV-2. The samples were drawn from two sources: the first 160 participants of the ongoing ImmuneRACE study, and 1,000 to 1,500 subjects contributed by 6 global collaborators. Nearly every sample came with metadata listing a de-identified subject ID, COVID-19 status, age in years and sex. Where available, HLA class I and class II types were taken from metadata supplied by the sample provider and were not determined by assay-based typing. The study at large found these results: The amount of clinical and demographic metadata varied by source and participant and was provided uncurated.

Each collaborating institution followed its own protocols to collect whole blood in K2EDTA tubes. For TCRbeta analysis, collaborators shipped samples as frozen whole blood, isolated PBMCs, or DNA extracted from either of those sample types. This clone was recorded a few times. Which antigen it targets is not known. One base away there is no much larger clone; base qualities are not given. The immunoSEQ Assay, a bias-controlled multiplex PCR, was used to amplify TCRbeta CDR3 regions from genomic DNA. The authors' analysis ran thus. The number of nucleated cells in each sample was estimated by amplification of reference gene primers within the assay. To quantify the absolute abundance of each unique TCRbeta CDR3 rearrangement, sequence reads were collapsed and filtered. For each sample, productive Simpson clonality was calculated as the square root of Simpson's diversity index across productive rearrangements. TCRdb stores this immuneACCESS table with in-frame sequences only. Part of the clones is absent; in the studies checked, under half of the shortfall reflects unresolved V genes, and no reason is known for the rest. Clone size and the V and J calls come from that table; the DNA yielded D and trimming. In this sample the table shows about 110,000 clones, 88% of which occur a single time. In total, the top ten clones hold around 2% of the sample.

The germline V gene specifies SNHLY as CDR1 and FYNNEI as CDR2. From cysteine to phenylalanine, the CDR3 is 13 amino acids long. The entry retains the CDR3 DNA only, 39 bases that are in frame from base 1. Germline trimming amounts to 7 bases on V and 9 bases on J, with 2 as the count of junction bases outside the gene matches. The receptor was derived from a human donor in a cohort sampled during active COVID-19. The specimen was peripheral blood. The chain employs TRBV2 and TRBJ1-6; 11 bases in the middle match TRBD1. The base sequence is TGTGCCAGCACCGGGACAGGGGGTTCACCCCTCCACTTT. This yields the protein CASTGTGGSPLHF.